This T cell receptor beta chain was identified in a study of blood T cell repertoires in COVID-19. Turning to the study itself: T cells, B-cell-depleted T cells, or PBMCs supplied cDNA or gDNA.

Those enrolled, adults aged roughly 18 to 90 years, came from some 23 US areas. The study assigned cohorts using participant-reported clinical history. The V and J ends lost 6 bases and 2 bases respectively, with 17 bases between them. The CDR3 spans 15 residues. The V gene's germline CDR1 is MNHEY and CDR2 SMNVEV (reference sequence). The assay was immunoSEQ multiplex PCR, and TCRdb's table has in-frame clones only and misses some. The data show roughly 160,000 clones, under 90% seen once. Sequenced input: PBMCs or T cells enriched from blood (not recorded which). The TCR sequence derives from a man between 45 and 60 years old who had recovered from COVID-19. The chain is built from TRBV27 and TRBJ2-7, with D possibly matching TRBD1 (5 bases). The CDR3 DNA follows: TGTGCCAGCAGACTTCCGACAGTTCAGCCCTACGAGCAGTACTTC. Translating it yields CASRLPTVQPYEQYF.